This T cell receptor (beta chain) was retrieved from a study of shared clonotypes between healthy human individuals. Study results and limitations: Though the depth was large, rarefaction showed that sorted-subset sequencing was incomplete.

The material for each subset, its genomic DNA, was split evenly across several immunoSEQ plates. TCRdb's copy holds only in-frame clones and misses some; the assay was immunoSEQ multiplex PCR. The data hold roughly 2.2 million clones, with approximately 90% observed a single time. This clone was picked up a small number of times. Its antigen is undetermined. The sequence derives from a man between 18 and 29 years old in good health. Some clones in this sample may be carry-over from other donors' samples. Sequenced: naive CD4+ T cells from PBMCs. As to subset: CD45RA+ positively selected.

The CDR3 region has the DNA TGTGCCACCCGGACAGGGGCCACGGGTCAGCCCCAGCATTTT. Translated, it gives CATRTGATGQPQHF. The chain uses TRBV19 and TRBJ1-5; TRBD1 aligns across 9 bases. Per germline, CDR1 LNHDA and CDR2 SQIVND (reference sequence). Unmatched junction bases numbered 10, after V lost 10 bases and J lost 6 bases. The CDR3 runs to 14 residues. The full variable domain, in which reference TRBV19 and TRBJ1-5 provide the parts outside the CDR3, is DGGITQSPKYLFRKEGQNVTLSCEQNLNHDAMYWYRQDPGQGLRLIYYSQIVNDFQKGDIAEGYSVSREKKESFPLTVTSAQKNPTAFYLCATRTGATGQPQHFGDGTRLSIL.